Below, 9 T cell receptor beta chains from the same sample are listed, as sequenced in a study of identical twins. TCRdb independently ran MiXCR on the 5' RACE reads; one entry per CDR3 protein. The table lists under 800,000 distinct CDR3 sequences, roughly 20% of them singletons. These sequences were also reported in another study, on T cells expressing NK-cell markers.

Sequenced: PBMCs. The receptors here all came from a woman under 30 in good health.

The chain is built from TRBV6-2 or TRBV6-3 and TRBJ1-2, with a tentative D call TRBD1 (5 bases). V lost 8 bases, J lost 4 bases, and 14 bases lay in between. This CDR3 contains 13 residues. Germline V gene data show CDR1 as MNHEY and CDR2 as SVGEGT. The DNA for the CDR3 is TGTGCCAGCGGAAGGACACCCATCTATGGCTACACCTTC. This gives the protein CASGRTPIYGYTF.

This clonotype was seen at least ten times. The chain links TRBV12-3 or TRBV12-4 to TRBJ2-7, with 9 nucleotides matching TRBD1. The CDR3 extends over 15 amino acids. The trim removed 3 bases at V and 1 base at J, leaving 4 bases unmatched. The CDR3 reads CASSFTGTGSYEQYF. The CDR3 DNA reads as TGTGCCAGCAGTTTTACCGGGACAGGGTCCTACGAGCAGTACTTC.

This clonotype was seen only a few times. V gene TRBV7-2 combines with J gene TRBJ2-3; D possibly corresponds to TRBD2 (5 bases). Germline V lookup: CDR1 SGHTA, CDR2 FQGNSA. Trimming removed 3 bases from V and 4 bases from J, with 8 bases in between. This CDR3 region has 13 residues. As DNA, the CDR3 is TGTGCCAGCAGCTTCAGCGGTCCAGATACGCAGTATTTT. Translation gives CASSFSGPDTQYF.

This clonotype occurred a few times. The gene calls are TRBV6-5 and TRBJ2-2; 7 bases match TRBD2. The CDR3 spans 15 residues. The germline V gene has CDR1 MNHEY and CDR2 SVGAGI. The trim removed 1 base at V and 4 bases at J, leaving 3 bases unmatched. CDR3 sequence (DNA): TGTGCCAGCAGTTACTGGGGGAGGGCCACCGGGGAGCTGTTTTTT. Amino acid sequence: CASSYWGRATGELFF.

This clonotype was counted only a few times. V is TRBV12-3 or TRBV12-4 and J is TRBJ1-2; D possibly corresponds to TRBD1 (5 bases). V gave up 2 bases and J gave up 8 bases, with 21 bases separating them. This CDR3 spans 16 amino acids. CDR3 protein: CASSLTGPPTLGGYTF. The CDR3 DNA reads as TGTGCCAGCAGTTTAACGGGGCCTCCTACTTTAGGAGGCTACACCTTC.

This chain joins TRBV7-6 and TRBJ2-2; D might be TRBD1 (5 bases). Germline loops: CDR1 SGHVS, CDR2 FNYEAQ. V lost 3 bases and J 6 bases, leaving 14 bases between the germline ends. The CDR3 has 15 residues. The CDR3 DNA sequence: TGTGCCAGCAGCTTGTACAGGACGGACGCCGGGGAGCTGTTTTTT. It yields the protein CASSLYRTDAGELFF.

This clonotype was counted many times. The chain couples TRBV10-3 to TRBJ2-7; 9 nucleotides agree with TRBD2. Germline trimming cut 5 bases from V and 0 bases from J; bases unmatched to any gene: 5. This CDR3 has 15 residues. Germline V gene lookup returns CDR1 ENHRY and CDR2 SYGVKD. This chain's CDR3 is CAISPSGEYSYEQYF. DNA for the CDR3: TGTGCCATCAGTCCTAGCGGGGAATACTCCTACGAGCAGTACTTC.

This clonotype was picked up a small number of times. The gene calls are TRBV7-9 and TRBJ2-1; tentative D call: TRBD2 (5 bases). This CDR3 has 12 amino acids. Germline V lookup: CDR1 SEHNR, CDR2 FQNEAQ (reference sequence). V was pared by 6 bases and J by 8 bases, with 11 bases between. The CDR3 loop is CASRRSGDEQFF. The CDR3 DNA follows: TGTGCCAGCAGGAGGAGCGGCGATGAGCAGTTCTTC.

Worth noting for this clonotype: An end of the junction differs from the germline gene, which may be a read error. V and J are TRBV5-1 and TRBJ1-1; D may be TRBD1 (6 bases). The CDR3 runs to 13 residues. Germline CDR1 is SGHRS and CDR2 is YFSETQ. The CDR3 spells CASSFTGNTVAFF. The DNA for the CDR3 is TGCGCCAGCAGCTTCACAGGGAACACTGTAGCTTTCTTT.